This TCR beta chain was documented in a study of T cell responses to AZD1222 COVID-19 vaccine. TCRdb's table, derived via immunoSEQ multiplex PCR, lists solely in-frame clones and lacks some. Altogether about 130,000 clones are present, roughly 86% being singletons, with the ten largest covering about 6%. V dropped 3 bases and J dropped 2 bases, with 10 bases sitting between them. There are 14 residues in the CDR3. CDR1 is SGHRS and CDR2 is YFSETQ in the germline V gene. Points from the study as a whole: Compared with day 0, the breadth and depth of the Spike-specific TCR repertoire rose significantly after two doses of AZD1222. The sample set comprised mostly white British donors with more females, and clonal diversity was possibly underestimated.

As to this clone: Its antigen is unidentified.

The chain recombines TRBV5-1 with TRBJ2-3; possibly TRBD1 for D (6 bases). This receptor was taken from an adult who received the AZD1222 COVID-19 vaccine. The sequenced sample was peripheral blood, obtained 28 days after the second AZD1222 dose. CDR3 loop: CASSSGQTTDTQYF. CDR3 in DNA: TGCGCCAGCAGCTCTGGACAGACCACAGATACGCAGTATTTT.